This is a list of T cell receptor beta chains from one sample in a study of graft-versus-host responses after intestinal transplantation. No antigens are known for them. Sequencing used immunoSEQ multiplex PCR; TCRdb keeps in-frame clones, though not all of them. There are about 97,000 clones in the sample; just under 95% occur only once, and roughly 0.069% lies in the top ten. Source: unstimulated CD8+ T cells sorted from spleen or lymph node cells, taken before transplant. Receptors originate from a human donor who was the organ donor for an intestinal transplant. Both conserved end residues are trimmed from each CDR3. The D gene is left open where the match is weak. Size tells how often a clone was seen (once, few, many) or the class of an expanded clone, and some rows leave it out.

j_call: TRBJ1-1; d_call: .; clone_size: .; v_call: TRBV10-3; cdr3_aa: AISLQGLYTEAF
j_call: TRBJ2-3; d_call: TRBD1; clone_size: .; v_call: TRBV30; cdr3_aa: AWAGGTGTQY
j_call: TRBJ2-7; d_call: .; clone_size: .; v_call: TRBV2; cdr3_aa: ASQFGGGTYEQY
j_call: TRBJ2-5; d_call: .; clone_size: .; v_call: TRBV5-1; cdr3_aa: ASSPSTSRH
j_call: TRBJ2-7; d_call: .; clone_size: .; v_call: TRBV21-1; cdr3_aa: ASSPGQGDEQY
j_call: .; d_call: .; clone_size: .; v_call: TRBV5-1; cdr3_aa: ASSLSSRPNEQY
j_call: TRBJ2-7; d_call: .; clone_size: .; v_call: TRBV11-3; cdr3_aa: ASSLSSGFEQY
j_call: TRBJ2-7; d_call: .; clone_size: few; v_call: TRBV7-3; cdr3_aa: ASSLKPSDEQY
j_call: TRBJ1-1; d_call: .; clone_size: once; v_call: TRBV28; cdr3_aa: ASRLTDGPPEAF
j_call: TRBJ2-7; d_call: TRBD2; clone_size: few; v_call: TRBV6-5; cdr3_aa: ASSYRRESAYEQY
j_call: TRBJ2-7; d_call: .; clone_size: .; v_call: TRBV27; cdr3_aa: ASSSGANYEQY
j_call: TRBJ2-7; d_call: TRBD2; clone_size: .; v_call: TRBV19; cdr3_aa: ASSAGVGYEQY
j_call: TRBJ1-2; d_call: .; clone_size: .; v_call: TRBV14; cdr3_aa: ASSLTESLGYGYT
j_call: TRBJ2-1; d_call: TRBD2; clone_size: .; v_call: TRBV10-3; cdr3_aa: AISESLGDSGRAYNEQF
j_call: TRBJ1-5; d_call: TRBD1; clone_size: .; v_call: TRBV7-8; cdr3_aa: ASSDYRGSRPQH
j_call: .; d_call: .; clone_size: .; v_call: TRBV7-9; cdr3_aa: ASSLSVYEQY
j_call: TRBJ2-7; d_call: TRBD1; clone_size: .; v_call: TRBV14; cdr3_aa: ASSPYQGAPGDEQY
j_call: TRBJ2-2; d_call: TRBD1; clone_size: .; v_call: TRBV5-1; cdr3_aa: ASSFTGVGTGELF
j_call: TRBJ1-1; d_call: .; clone_size: few; v_call: TRBV10-2; cdr3_aa: ASGGDTEAF
j_call: TRBJ1-5; d_call: .; clone_size: .; v_call: TRBV5-8; cdr3_aa: ASSLRDFNQPQH
j_call: TRBJ2-3; d_call: TRBD2; clone_size: .; v_call: TRBV5-1; cdr3_aa: ASSWRGERTDTQY
j_call: TRBJ1-2; d_call: .; clone_size: few; v_call: TRBV4-1; cdr3_aa: ASSQEQGVYGYT
j_call: TRBJ1-1; d_call: .; clone_size: .; v_call: TRBV5-1; cdr3_aa: ASSYAWGGNAAF
j_call: TRBJ2-1; d_call: .; clone_size: .; v_call: TRBV15; cdr3_aa: ATSSSPGGFNEQF
j_call: TRBJ2-5; d_call: .; clone_size: .; v_call: TRBV9; cdr3_aa: ASSAGTELSGETQY
j_call: TRBJ1-1; d_call: .; clone_size: once; v_call: TRBV6-5; cdr3_aa: ASSYFGVNTEAF
j_call: TRBJ2-7; d_call: .; clone_size: .; v_call: TRBV11-2; cdr3_aa: ASSLGVLADSSYEQY
j_call: TRBJ2-5; d_call: TRBD1; clone_size: .; v_call: TRBV19; cdr3_aa: ASRFSGQVEETQY
j_call: TRBJ2-1; d_call: .; clone_size: .; v_call: TRBV5-6; cdr3_aa: ASSMDESSYNEQF
j_call: TRBJ2-5; d_call: TRBD1; clone_size: .; v_call: TRBV27; cdr3_aa: ASSLLRDRAFLETQY
j_call: TRBJ1-1; d_call: TRBD1; clone_size: .; v_call: TRBV13; cdr3_aa: ASSFRTGRTEAF
j_call: TRBJ1-2; d_call: .; clone_size: .; v_call: TRBV9; cdr3_aa: ASSVVGGANYGYT
j_call: TRBJ2-3; d_call: TRBD2; clone_size: .; v_call: TRBV6-1; cdr3_aa: ASSERFWLAGNTDTQY
j_call: TRBJ1-5; d_call: TRBD1; clone_size: .; v_call: TRBV4-2; cdr3_aa: ASSQDSRGRPQH
j_call: TRBJ1-2; d_call: .; clone_size: .; v_call: TRBV5-1; cdr3_aa: ASSLSVGVLDGYT
j_call: TRBJ2-7; d_call: TRBD2; clone_size: .; v_call: TRBV19; cdr3_aa: ASSLTSGGYEQY
j_call: TRBJ2-7; d_call: .; clone_size: .; v_call: TRBV7-7; cdr3_aa: ASSERQPEGYEQY
j_call: TRBJ2-3; d_call: .; clone_size: few; v_call: TRBV6-5; cdr3_aa: ASSYSTTVTDTQY
j_call: TRBJ1-2; d_call: .; clone_size: .; v_call: TRBV19; cdr3_aa: ASSITAIYGYT
j_call: TRBJ2-3; d_call: TRBD2; clone_size: .; v_call: TRBV7-7; cdr3_aa: ASSLFPSGSTDTQY
j_call: TRBJ1-1; d_call: .; clone_size: .; v_call: TRBV4-1; cdr3_aa: ASSQGQNTEAF
j_call: TRBJ2-6; d_call: TRBD2; clone_size: .; v_call: TRBV7-9; cdr3_aa: ASSAGGRGPSGANVLT
j_call: TRBJ1-4; d_call: .; clone_size: .; v_call: TRBV14; cdr3_aa: ASSLSGLATNEKLF
j_call: TRBJ2-1; d_call: TRBD2; clone_size: .; v_call: TRBV27; cdr3_aa: ASSFSGGANNEQF
j_call: TRBJ1-5; d_call: .; clone_size: few; v_call: TRBV6-1; cdr3_aa: ASSEWPYQPQH
j_call: TRBJ2-7; d_call: .; clone_size: .; v_call: TRBV10-3; cdr3_aa: AISEPPLDTHEQY